This is a list of T cell receptor beta chains from one sample in a study of T cells in Graves' hyperthyroidism and ophthalmopathy. MiXCR, run by TCRdb on the multiplex PCR reads, gives a single entry per CDR3 protein. The data contain hundreds of thousands of distinct CDR3 sequences, over 11% of them singletons. Sequencing input: blood. These receptors were collected from a woman in her 30s with Graves' hyperthyroidism that later progressed to Graves' ophthalmopathy. Each CDR3 is given with its conserved first and last residue. D genes are given only for firm matches. Clone size appears in some rows only: once, few, many, or a class for an expanded clone.

>TRBJ1-2|TRBV10-3|TRBD1|many|17
CAISESASRGAGYGYTF
TGTGCCATCAGTGAGTCGGCGTCCAGGGGGGCGGGCTATGGCTACACCTTC
>TRBJ2-1|TRBV10-1|TRBD2|many|16
CASSSNTGGPRTEQFF
TGCGCCAGCAGTTCAAATACGGGAGGGCCTAGGACTGAGCAGTTCTTC
>TRBJ2-3|TRBV5-5|NA|many|17
CASSLADYSRFTDTQYF
TGTGCCAGCAGCTTGGCCGACTACTCAAGATTTACAGATACGCAGTATTTT
>TRBJ2-5|TRBV12-3/TRBV12-4|NA|many|13
CASRPTGQETQYF
TGTGCCAGCAGACCGACAGGCCAAGAGACCCAGTACTTC
>TRBJ2-5|TRBV30|NA|many|12
CAWSVLSETQYF
TGTGCCTGGAGTGTATTATCAGAGACCCAGTACTTC
>TRBJ2-1|TRBV27|NA|few|16
CASSLVGVSSYNEQFF
TGTGCCAGCAGTTTAGTGGGAGTGAGCTCCTACAATGAGCAGTTCTTC
>TRBJ2-7|TRBV10-3|NA|few|12
CAIRRGTYEQYF
TGTGCCATACGTAGGGGGACCTACGAGCAGTACTTC
>TRBJ2-3|TRBV11-2|NA|NA|17
CASSQGRVVGGTEAQYF
TGCGCCAGCAGCCAAGGTCGGGTTGTTGGGGGGACTGAGGCGCAGTATTTT
>TRBJ2-1|TRBV28|TRBD2|many|18
CASSLTSGTQFPYNEQFF
TGTGCCAGCAGTTTGACTAGCGGAACCCAATTCCCCTACAATGAGCAGTTCTTC
>TRBJ2-1|TRBV10-2|NA|many|12
CAIRDPRNEQFF
TGCGCCATCAGGGACCCGCGCAATGAGCAGTTCTTC
>TRBJ1-1|TRBV30|NA|many|17
CAWSPRWGEFEHTEAFF
TGTGCCTGGAGTCCCCGGTGGGGGGAGTTCGAGCACACTGAAGCTTTCTTT
>TRBJ2-1|TRBV15|NA|NA|12
CATSREAGAGFF
TGTGCCACCAGCAGAGAGGCAGGGGCAGGGTTCTTC
>TRBJ1-5|TRBV28|NA|many|15
CASSLLGRSNQPQHF
TGTGCCAGCAGTTTATTAGGCAGGTCCAATCAGCCCCAGCATTTT
>TRBJ1-6|TRBV7-9|NA|many|14
CASSLAFRDSPLHF
TGTGCCAGCAGCTTAGCCTTTAGGGATTCACCCCTCCACTTT
>TRBJ1-1|TRBV28|TRBD1|many|14
CASSLGRGATEAFF
TGTGCCAGCAGTTTGGGCAGGGGGGCCACTGAAGCTTTCTTT
>TRBJ1-5|TRBV29-1|NA|few|15
CSVERHQEPLWPQHF
TGCAGCGTTGAAAGACATCAAGAGCCCTTATGGCCCCAGCATTTT
>TRBJ1-5|TRBV20-1|NA|many|13
CSACDHDNQPQHF
TGCAGTGCCTGCGATCACGACAATCAGCCCCAGCATTTT
>TRBJ2-7|TRBV12-3/TRBV12-4|TRBD2|many|17
CASSLEYGRSKNYEQYF
TGTGCCAGCAGTTTAGAATACGGGAGGTCTAAGAACTACGAGCAGTACTTC
>TRBJ2-1|TRBV5-1|NA|many|13
CASSFEGFREQFF
TGCGCCAGCAGCTTTGAGGGGTTCAGAGAGCAGTTCTTC
>TRBJ1-1|TRBV7-3|NA|many|14
CASSFTGTDTEAFF
TGTGCCAGCAGCTTTACCGGGACGGACACTGAAGCTTTCTTT
>TRBJ2-1|TRBV4-1|NA|few|17
CASSQDLTEDQYNEQFF
TGCGCCAGCAGCCAAGATTTAACGGAAGACCAATACAATGAGCAGTTCTTC
>TRBJ2-7|TRBV14|NA|few|15
CASSQDRLNSYEQYF
TGTGCCAGCAGCCAAGATAGACTAAATTCCTACGAGCAGTACTTC
>TRBJ2-1|TRBV12-3/TRBV12-4|TRBD2|many|15
CASSFTSGRIDEQFF
TGTGCCAGCAGTTTCACTAGCGGGAGGATCGATGAGCAGTTCTTC